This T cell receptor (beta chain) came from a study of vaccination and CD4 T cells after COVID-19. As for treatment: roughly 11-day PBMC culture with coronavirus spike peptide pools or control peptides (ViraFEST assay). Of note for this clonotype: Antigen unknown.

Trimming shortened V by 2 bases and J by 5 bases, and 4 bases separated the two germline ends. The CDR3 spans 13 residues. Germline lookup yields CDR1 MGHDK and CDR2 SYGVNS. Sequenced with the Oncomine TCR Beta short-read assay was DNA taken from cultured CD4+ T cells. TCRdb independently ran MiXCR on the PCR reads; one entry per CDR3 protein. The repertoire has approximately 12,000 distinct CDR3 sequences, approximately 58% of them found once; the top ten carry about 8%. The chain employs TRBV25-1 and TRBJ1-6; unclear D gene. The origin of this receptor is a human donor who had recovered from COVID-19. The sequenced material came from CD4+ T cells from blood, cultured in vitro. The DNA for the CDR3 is TGTGCCAGCAGTGAACACAATAATTCACCCCTCCACTTT. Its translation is CASSEHNNSPLHF.